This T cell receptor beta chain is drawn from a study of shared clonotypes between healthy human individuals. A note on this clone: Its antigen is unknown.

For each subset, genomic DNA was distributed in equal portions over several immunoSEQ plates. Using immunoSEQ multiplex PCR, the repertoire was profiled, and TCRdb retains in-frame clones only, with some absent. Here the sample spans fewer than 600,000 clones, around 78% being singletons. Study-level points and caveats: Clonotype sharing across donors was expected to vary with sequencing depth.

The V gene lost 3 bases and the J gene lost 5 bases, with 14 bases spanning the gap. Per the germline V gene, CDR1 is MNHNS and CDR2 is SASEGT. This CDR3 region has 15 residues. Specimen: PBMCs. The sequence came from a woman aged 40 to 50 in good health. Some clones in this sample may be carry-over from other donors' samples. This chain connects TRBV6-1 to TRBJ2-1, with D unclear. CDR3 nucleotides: TGTGCCAGCAGTGATTTTCGTAAGACCAACAATGAGCAGTTCTTC. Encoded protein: CASSDFRKTNNEQFF.